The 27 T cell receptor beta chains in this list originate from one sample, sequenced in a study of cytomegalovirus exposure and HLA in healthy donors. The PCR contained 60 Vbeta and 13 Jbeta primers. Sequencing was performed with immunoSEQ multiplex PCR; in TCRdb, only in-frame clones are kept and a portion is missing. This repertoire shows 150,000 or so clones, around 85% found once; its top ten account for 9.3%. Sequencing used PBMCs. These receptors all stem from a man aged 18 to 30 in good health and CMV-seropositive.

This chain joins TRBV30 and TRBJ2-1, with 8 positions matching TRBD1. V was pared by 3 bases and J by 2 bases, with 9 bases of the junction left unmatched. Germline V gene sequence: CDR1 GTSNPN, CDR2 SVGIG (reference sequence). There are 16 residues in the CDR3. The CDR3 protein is CAWSVGRTGTYNEQFF. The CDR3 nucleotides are TGTGCCTGGAGCGTAGGGCGGACAGGGACCTACAATGAGCAGTTCTTC.

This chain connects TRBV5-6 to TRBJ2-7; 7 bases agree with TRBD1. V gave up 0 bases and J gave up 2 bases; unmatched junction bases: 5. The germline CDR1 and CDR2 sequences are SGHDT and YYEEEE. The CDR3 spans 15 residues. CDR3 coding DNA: TGTGCCAGCAGCTTGGGAGGGGGCGCAACCTACGAGCAGTACTTC. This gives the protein CASSLGGGATYEQYF.

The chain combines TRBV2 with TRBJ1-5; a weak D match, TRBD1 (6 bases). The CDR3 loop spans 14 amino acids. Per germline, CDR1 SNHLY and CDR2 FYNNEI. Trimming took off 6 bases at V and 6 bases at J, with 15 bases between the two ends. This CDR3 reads CASRPTGYAQPQHF. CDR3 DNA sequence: TGTGCCAGCAGGCCGACAGGTTACGCTCAGCCCCAGCATTTT.

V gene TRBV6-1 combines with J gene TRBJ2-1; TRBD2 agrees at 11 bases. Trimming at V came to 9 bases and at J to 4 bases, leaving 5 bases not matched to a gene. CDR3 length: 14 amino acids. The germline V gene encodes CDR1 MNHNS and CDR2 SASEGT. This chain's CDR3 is CASAGTSGYNEQFF. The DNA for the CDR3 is TGTGCCAGTGCCGGGACTAGCGGTTACAATGAGCAGTTCTTC.

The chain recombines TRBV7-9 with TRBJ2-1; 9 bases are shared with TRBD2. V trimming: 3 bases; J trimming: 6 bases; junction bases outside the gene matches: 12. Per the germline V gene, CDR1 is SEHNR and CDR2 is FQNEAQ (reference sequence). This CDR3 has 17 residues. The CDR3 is CASSLRAGGSTFNEQFF. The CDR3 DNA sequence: TGTGCCAGCAGCTTGAGAGCGGGGGGTTCTACATTCAATGAGCAGTTCTTC.

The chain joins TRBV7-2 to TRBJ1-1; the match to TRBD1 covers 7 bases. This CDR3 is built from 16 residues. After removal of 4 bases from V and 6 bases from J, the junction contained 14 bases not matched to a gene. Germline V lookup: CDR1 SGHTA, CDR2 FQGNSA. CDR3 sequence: CASSSYGSHRGSEAFF. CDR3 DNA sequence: TGTGCCAGCAGCTCATATGGGTCGCACAGGGGCTCTGAAGCTTTCTTT.

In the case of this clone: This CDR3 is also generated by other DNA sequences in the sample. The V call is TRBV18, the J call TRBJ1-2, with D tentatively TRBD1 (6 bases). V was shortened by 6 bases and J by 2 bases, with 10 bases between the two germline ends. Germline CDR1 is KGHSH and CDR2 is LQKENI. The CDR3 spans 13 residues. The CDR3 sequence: CASSPDRNYGYTF. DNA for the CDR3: TGTGCCAGCTCTCCTGACAGGAACTATGGCTACACCTTC.

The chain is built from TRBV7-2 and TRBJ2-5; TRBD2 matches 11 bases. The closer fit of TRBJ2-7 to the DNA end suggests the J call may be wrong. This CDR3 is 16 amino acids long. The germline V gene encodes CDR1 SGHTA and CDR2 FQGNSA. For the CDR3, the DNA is TGTGCCAGCAGCTTTGTAGCGGGGGGGCCGAGGAACGAGCAGTACTTC. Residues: CASSFVAGGPRNEQYF.

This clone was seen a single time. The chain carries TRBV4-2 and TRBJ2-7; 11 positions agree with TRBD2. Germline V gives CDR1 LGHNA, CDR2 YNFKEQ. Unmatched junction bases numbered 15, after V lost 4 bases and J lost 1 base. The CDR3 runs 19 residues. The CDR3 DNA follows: TGTGCCAGCAGCCGATTCTCTAGCGGGGGGCCGTCCAGTTCCTACGAGCAGTACTTC. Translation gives CASSRFSSGGPSSSYEQYF.

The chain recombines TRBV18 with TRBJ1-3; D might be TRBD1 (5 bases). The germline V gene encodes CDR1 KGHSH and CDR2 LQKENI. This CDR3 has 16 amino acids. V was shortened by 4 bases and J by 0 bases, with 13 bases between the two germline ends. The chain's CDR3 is CASSLSSGRSGNTIYF. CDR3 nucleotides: TGTGCCAGCTCACTTTCCTCAGGGCGCTCTGGAAACACCATATATTTT.

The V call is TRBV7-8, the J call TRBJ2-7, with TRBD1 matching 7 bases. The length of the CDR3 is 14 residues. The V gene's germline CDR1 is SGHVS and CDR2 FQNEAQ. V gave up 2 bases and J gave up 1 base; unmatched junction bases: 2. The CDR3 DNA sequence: TGTGCCAGCAGCTTAAGGGACAGATCCTACGAGCAGTACTTC. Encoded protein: CASSLRDRSYEQYF.

Written as DNA, the CDR3 is TGTGCCAGTAGTATAGATCTGAGGGCAGGGGTCCGCCAGCCCCAGCATTTT. Residues: CASSIDLRAGVRQPQHF. This chain links TRBV19 with TRBJ1-5; D is perhaps TRBD1 (6 bases). V was cut by 0 bases and J by 7 bases, with 19 bases left in between. Germline V gene data show CDR1 as LNHDA and CDR2 as SQIVND (reference sequence). The CDR3 totals 17 residues.

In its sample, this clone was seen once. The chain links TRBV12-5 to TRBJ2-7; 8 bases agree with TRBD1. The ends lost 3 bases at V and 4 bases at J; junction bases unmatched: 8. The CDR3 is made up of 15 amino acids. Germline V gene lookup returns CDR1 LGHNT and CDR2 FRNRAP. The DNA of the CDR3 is TGTGCTAGTGGTTTAGACAGGGGTATTCCTTACGAGCAGTACTTC. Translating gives CASGLDRGIPYEQYF. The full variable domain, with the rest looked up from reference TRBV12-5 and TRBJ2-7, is DARVTQTPRHKVTEMGQEVTMRCQPILGHNTVFWYRQTMMQGLELLAYFRNRAPLDDSGMPKDRFSAEMPDATLATLKIQPSEPRDSAVYFCASGLDRGIPYEQYFGPGTRLTVT.

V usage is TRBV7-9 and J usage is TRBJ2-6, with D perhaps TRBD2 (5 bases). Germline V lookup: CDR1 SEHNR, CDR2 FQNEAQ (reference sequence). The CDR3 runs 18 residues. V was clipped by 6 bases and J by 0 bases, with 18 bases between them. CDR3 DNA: TGTGCCAGCAGTCCCACGGTGGACTCCTACTCTGGGGCCAACGTCCTGACTTTC. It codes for CASSPTVDSYSGANVLTF.

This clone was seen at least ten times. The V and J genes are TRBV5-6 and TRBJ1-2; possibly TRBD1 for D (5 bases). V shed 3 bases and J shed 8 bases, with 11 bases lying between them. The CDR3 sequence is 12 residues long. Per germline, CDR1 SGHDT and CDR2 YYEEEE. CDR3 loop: CASSWGPDGYTF. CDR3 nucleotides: TGTGCCAGCAGCTGGGGCCCCGACGGCTACACCTTC. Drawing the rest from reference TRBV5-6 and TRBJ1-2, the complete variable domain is DAGVTQSPTHLIKTRGQQVTLRCSPKSGHDTVSWYQQALGQGPQFIFQYYEEEERQRGNFPDRFSGHQFPNYSSELNVNALLLGDSALYLCASSWGPDGYTFGSGTRLTVV.

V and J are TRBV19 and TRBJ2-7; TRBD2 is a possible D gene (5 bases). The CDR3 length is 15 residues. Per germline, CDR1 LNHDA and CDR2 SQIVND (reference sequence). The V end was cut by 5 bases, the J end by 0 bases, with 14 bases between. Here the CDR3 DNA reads TGTGCCAGTAGTCCGAGGGTCTCCAACTCCTACGAGCAGTACTTC. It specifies CASSPRVSNSYEQYF. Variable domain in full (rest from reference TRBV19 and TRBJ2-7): DGGITQSPKYLFRKEGQNVTLSCEQNLNHDAMYWYRQDPGQGLRLIYYSQIVNDFQKGDIAEGYSVSREKKESFPLTVTSAQKNPTAFYLCASSPRVSNSYEQYFGPGTRLTVT.

This CDR3 is CASSHQGLAGLREQFF. CDR3 sequence (DNA): TGCGCCAGCAGCCACCAAGGGCTAGCGGGGCTTCGGGAGCAGTTCTTC. The V and J genes are TRBV4-3 and TRBJ2-1; TRBD2 matches 9 bases. The junction had 13 bases not matched to a gene; V was cut back by 3 bases and J by 10 bases. This CDR3 contains 16 residues. Germline lookup yields CDR1 LGHNA and CDR2 YSLEER.

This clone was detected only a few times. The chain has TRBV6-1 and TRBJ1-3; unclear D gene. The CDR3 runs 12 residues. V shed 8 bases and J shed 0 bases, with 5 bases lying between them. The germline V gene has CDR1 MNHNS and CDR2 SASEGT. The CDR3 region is CASLFSGNTIYF. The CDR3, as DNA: TGTGCCAGCCTATTCTCTGGAAACACCATATATTTT.

The CDR3 DNA is TGTGCCAGCAGCTTGACGGGTGCTAGCACAGATACGCAGTATTTT. Protein product: CASSLTGASTDTQYF. The chain carries TRBV5-4 and TRBJ2-3; D is unresolved. Trimming took 1 base from V and 0 from J, leaving 9 bases between them. The CDR3 consists of 15 residues. CDR1 and CDR2 from the germline V gene are SGHNT and YYREEE (reference sequence).

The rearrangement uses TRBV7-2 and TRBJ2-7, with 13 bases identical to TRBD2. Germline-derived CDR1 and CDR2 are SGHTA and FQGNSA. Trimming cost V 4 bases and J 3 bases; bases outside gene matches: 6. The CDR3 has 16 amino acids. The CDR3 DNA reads TGTGCCAGCAGCTGGACTAGCGGGGGCTCCAACTACGAGCAGTACTTC. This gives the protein CASSWTSGGSNYEQYF.

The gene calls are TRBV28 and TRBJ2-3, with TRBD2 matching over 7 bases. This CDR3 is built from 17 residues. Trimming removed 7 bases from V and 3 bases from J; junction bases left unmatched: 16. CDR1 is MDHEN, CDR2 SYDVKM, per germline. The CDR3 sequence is CASTHDSAQGGTDTQYF. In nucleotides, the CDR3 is TGTGCCAGCACTCATGACTCGGCGCAGGGAGGGACAGATACGCAGTATTTT.

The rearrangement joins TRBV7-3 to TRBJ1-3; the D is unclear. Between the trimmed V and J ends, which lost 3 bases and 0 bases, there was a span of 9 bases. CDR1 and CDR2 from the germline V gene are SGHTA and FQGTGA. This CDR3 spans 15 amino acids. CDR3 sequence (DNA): TGTGCCAGCAGCTTCGGTCCGAGCTCTGGAAACACCATATATTTT. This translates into CASSFGPSSGNTIYF.

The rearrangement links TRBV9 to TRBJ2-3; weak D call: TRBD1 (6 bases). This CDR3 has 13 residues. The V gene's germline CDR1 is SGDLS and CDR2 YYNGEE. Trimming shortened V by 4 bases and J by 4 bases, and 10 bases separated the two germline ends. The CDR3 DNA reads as TGTGCCAGCAGCTTGCAGGGGTCAGATACGCAGTATTTT. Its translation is CASSLQGSDTQYF.

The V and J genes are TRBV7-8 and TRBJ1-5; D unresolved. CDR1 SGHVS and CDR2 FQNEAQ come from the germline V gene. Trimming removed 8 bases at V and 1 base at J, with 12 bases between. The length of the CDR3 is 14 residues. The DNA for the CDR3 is TGTGCCAGCGGCGGGCCGGGCAGCAATCAGCCCCAGCATTTT. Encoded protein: CASGGPGSNQPQHF. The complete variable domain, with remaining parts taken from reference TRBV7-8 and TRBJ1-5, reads GAGVSQSPRYKVAKRGQDVALRCDPISGHVSLFWYQQALGQGPEFLTYFQNEAQLDKSGLPSDRFFAERPEGSVSTLKIQRTQQEDSAVYLCASGGPGSNQPQHFGDGTRLSIL.

CDR3 in DNA: TGTGCCAGCAGCACCCGGGGGGGTGATGAAAAACTGTTTTTT. Translated, it gives CASSTRGGDEKLFF. V and J are TRBV7-9 and TRBJ1-4; D may be TRBD1 (5 bases). The CDR3 loop spans 14 amino acids. The V gene lost 5 bases and the J gene lost 6 bases, with 13 bases spanning the gap. CDR1 and CDR2 from the germline V gene are SEHNR and FQNEAQ (reference sequence).

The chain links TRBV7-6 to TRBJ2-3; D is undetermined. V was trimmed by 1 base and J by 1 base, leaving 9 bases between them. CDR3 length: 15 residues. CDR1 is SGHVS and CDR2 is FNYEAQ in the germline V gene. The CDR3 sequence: CASSLEYSRTDTQYF. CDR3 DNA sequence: TGTGCCAGCAGCTTAGAGTACAGCCGCACAGATACGCAGTATTTT.

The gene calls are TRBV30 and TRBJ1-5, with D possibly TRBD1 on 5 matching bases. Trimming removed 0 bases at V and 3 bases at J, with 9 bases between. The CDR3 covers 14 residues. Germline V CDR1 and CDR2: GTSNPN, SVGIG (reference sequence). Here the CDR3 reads CAWSVGGNNQPQHF. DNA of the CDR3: TGTGCCTGGAGTGTCGGGGGGAACAATCAGCCCCAGCATTTT.